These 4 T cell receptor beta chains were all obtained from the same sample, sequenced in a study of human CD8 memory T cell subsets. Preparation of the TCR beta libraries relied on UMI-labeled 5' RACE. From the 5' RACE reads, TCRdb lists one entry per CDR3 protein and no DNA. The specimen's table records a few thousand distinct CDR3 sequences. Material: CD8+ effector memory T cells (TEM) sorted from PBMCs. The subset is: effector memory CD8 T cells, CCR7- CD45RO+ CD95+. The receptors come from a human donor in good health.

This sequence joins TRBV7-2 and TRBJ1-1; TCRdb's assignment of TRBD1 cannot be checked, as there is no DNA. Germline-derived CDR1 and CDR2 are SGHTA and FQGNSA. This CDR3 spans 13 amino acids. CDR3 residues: CASSLTENTEAFF.

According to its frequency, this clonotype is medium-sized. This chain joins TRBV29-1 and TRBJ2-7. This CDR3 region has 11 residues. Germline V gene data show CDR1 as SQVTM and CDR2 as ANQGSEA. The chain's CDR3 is CSGVDSYEQYF.

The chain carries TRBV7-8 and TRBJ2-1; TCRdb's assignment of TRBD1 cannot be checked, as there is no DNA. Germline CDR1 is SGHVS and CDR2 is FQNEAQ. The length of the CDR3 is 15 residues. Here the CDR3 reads CASSLGQGAYNEQFF.

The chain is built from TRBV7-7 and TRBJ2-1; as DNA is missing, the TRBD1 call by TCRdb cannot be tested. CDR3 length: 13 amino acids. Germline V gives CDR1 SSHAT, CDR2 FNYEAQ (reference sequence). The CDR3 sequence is CASSLQGGNEQFF.